A single sample is the source of the 29 T cell receptor beta chains below, sequenced in a study of cytomegalovirus exposure and HLA in healthy donors. Primers: 60 Vbeta forward and 13 Jbeta reverse. Generated by immunoSEQ multiplex PCR, the TCRdb table keeps only in-frame clones and is missing some. The sample has approximately 180,000 clones, approximately 86% seen once. The sequenced material came from PBMCs. The receptors stem from a woman between 18 and 29 years old in good health and CMV-seronegative.

This clone was observed a handful of times. The chain joins TRBV4-3 to TRBJ2-2; 8 bases line up with TRBD2. Looked up from germline, CDR1 is LGHNA and CDR2 is YSLEER. The CDR3 is 16 residues long. The trim removed 0 bases at V and 3 bases at J, leaving 3 bases unmatched. In DNA form, the CDR3 reads TGCGCCAGCAGCCAAGAGGCACTAGCGGACACCGGGGAGCTGTTTTTT. It yields the protein CASSQEALADTGELFF.

This chain joins TRBV18 and TRBJ1-1; D perhaps matches TRBD1 (5 bases). This CDR3 is built from 15 residues. Germline CDR1 and CDR2: KGHSH and LQKENI. Trimming shortened V by 4 bases and J by 3 bases, and 15 bases separated the two germline ends. The CDR3 region is CASSLSLGEDTEAFF. CDR3 DNA sequence: TGTGCCAGCTCACTATCATTAGGGGAGGACACTGAAGCTTTCTTT.

This chain links TRBV11-2 with TRBJ2-1, with 9 bases lining up with TRBD1. The V segment lost 3 bases and the J segment 8 bases; nucleotides outside the gene matches: 8. CDR1 and CDR2 from the germline V gene are SGHAT and FQNNGV. This CDR3 has 15 amino acids. The CDR3 protein is CASSFRDRAPDEQFF. The DNA of the CDR3 is TGTGCCAGCAGCTTCCGGGACAGGGCCCCGGATGAGCAGTTCTTC.

J is TRBJ2-1 and V is TRBV11-2; 7 bases align to TRBD1. The CDR3 is 13 residues long. In germline, CDR1 is SGHAT, CDR2 FQNNGV. J was trimmed by 6 bases and V by 1 base; bases with no gene match: 0. CDR3 protein: CASSLGTGNEQFF. CDR3 bases: TGTGCCAGCAGCTTAGGGACAGGCAATGAGCAGTTCTTC.

The V gene is TRBV5-1, the J gene TRBJ2-1; possibly TRBD1 for D (6 bases). Germline loops: CDR1 SGHRS, CDR2 YFSETQ. Trimming left V 1 base short and J 6 bases short, with 14 bases between. The CDR3 length is 15 residues. In DNA form, the CDR3 reads TGCGCCAGCAGCTTGTTGTTGGCAGGGGTCAATGAGCAGTTCTTC. This codes for CASSLLLAGVNEQFF.

This clone came up once. This rearrangement joins TRBV30 to TRBJ1-1; D ambiguous. CDR3 size: 12 residues. Germline CDR1 GTSNPN, CDR2 SVGIG (reference sequence). V was shortened by 5 bases and J by 7 bases, with 14 bases between the two germline ends. This CDR3 reads CAWGRTWGEAFF. In nucleotides, the CDR3 is TGTGCCTGGGGGAGAACTTGGGGTGAAGCTTTCTTT.

The rearrangement links TRBV5-8 to TRBJ1-5; 7 bases fit TRBD1. The J segment lost 5 bases and the V segment lost 4 bases, leaving 6 bases of the junction unmatched. CDR1 is SGHTS, CDR2 YDEGEE, per germline. This CDR3 region has 14 residues. The CDR3 DNA reads TGTGCCAGCAGCCCACAGGGGTACGATCAGCCCCAGCATTTT. This gives the protein CASSPQGYDQPQHF.

The rearrangement uses TRBV6-1 and TRBJ1-2; tentative D call: TRBD1 (5 bases). Trimming removed 4 bases at V and 4 bases at J, with 19 bases between. The CDR3 has 16 amino acids. The germline CDR1 and CDR2 sequences are MNHNS and SASEGT. Written as DNA, the CDR3 is TGTGCCAGCAGTGGCCCGAAAGAAACAGGAACCTATGGCTACACCTTC. It is translated as CASSGPKETGTYGYTF.

The chain couples TRBV28 to TRBJ2-3; 9 bases match TRBD2. Trimming at V came to 11 bases and at J to 1 base, leaving 10 bases not matched to a gene. CDR3 length: 15 amino acids. Germline lookup yields CDR1 MDHEN and CDR2 SYDVKM. The CDR3 nucleotides are TGTGCCGTCCTAGAGGGACTAGCCGGCACAGATACGCAGTATTTT. Its protein product is CAVLEGLAGTDTQYF.

The rearrangement links TRBV19 to TRBJ1-5, with D unclear. The CDR3 spans 15 residues. The germline V and J ends were trimmed by 1 base and 5 bases, with 12 bases remaining between them. Germline CDR1 LNHDA, CDR2 SQIVND (reference sequence). The CDR3 DNA reads TGTGCCAGTAGTATAGCGACACTTCCAGATCAGCCCCAGCATTTT. Translation: CASSIATLPDQPQHF.

The V call is TRBV11-2, the J call TRBJ1-3; D is unresolved. From germline, CDR1 is SGHAT and CDR2 FQNNGV. This CDR3 contains 15 residues. The ends were cut back, 5 bases at V and 0 bases at J, with 11 bases in the middle. CDR3 loop: CASSDLQHSGNTIYF. CDR3 DNA: TGTGCCAGCAGCGACCTACAGCACTCTGGAAACACCATATATTTT.

The chain recombines TRBV4-3 with TRBJ2-5, with D possibly being TRBD2 (5 bases). Trimming pared 0 bases from V and 6 bases from J, leaving 14 bases between. The germline V gene encodes CDR1 LGHNA and CDR2 YSLEER. CDR3 length: 15 residues. CDR3: CASSQDFKRRKTQYF. DNA for the CDR3: TGCGCCAGCAGCCAAGATTTTAAACGGAGGAAGACCCAGTACTTC.

The chain uses TRBV5-1 and TRBJ2-3; perhaps TRBD2 as D (6 bases). Germline CDR1 reads SGHRS; CDR2 reads YFSETQ. V lost 0 bases and J 6 bases, leaving 11 bases between the germline ends. The CDR3 has 14 amino acids. DNA for the CDR3: TGCGCCAGCAGCTTGGGTGGGAGGAGGGATACGCAGTATTTT. Its translation is CASSLGGRRDTQYF.

The chain employs TRBV21-1 and TRBJ1-2. TRBV21-1 is a documented pseudogene. This CDR3 is 15 amino acids long. CDR3 nucleotides: TGTGCCAGCAGGGGGGCCGTGGGAGGGGATGATGGCTACACCTTC. Protein: CASRGAVGGDDGYTF.

The chain couples TRBV27 to TRBJ2-1; 8 positions match TRBD2. V gave up 2 bases and J gave up 9 bases; unmatched junction bases: 9. The CDR3 consists of 15 residues. The germline CDR1 and CDR2 sequences are MNHEY and SMNVEV (reference sequence). This chain's CDR3 is CASSLTGLAGTEQFF. CDR3 bases: TGTGCCAGCAGTTTAACGGGTCTAGCGGGTACTGAGCAGTTCTTC.

V usage is TRBV10-3 and J usage is TRBJ2-5, with 8 bases that match TRBD2. The CDR3 length is 14 residues. The V gene end was trimmed by 3 bases and the J gene end by 5 bases; junction bases not matched to a gene: 5. CDR1 is ENHRY and CDR2 is SYGVKD in the germline V gene. CDR3 sequence (DNA): TGTGCCATCAGTGATGTAGCGGGATTTGAGACCCAGTACTTC. Its protein product is CAISDVAGFETQYF.

The rearrangement links TRBV7-9 to TRBJ2-1; a weak D match, TRBD2 (6 bases). The CDR3 length is 18 residues. The V gene's germline CDR1 is SEHNR and CDR2 FQNEAQ (reference sequence). Trimming took 8 bases from V and 9 from J, leaving 32 bases between them. DNA for the CDR3: TGTGCCAGCGGGGTACAGTCCGGGACGATCGGACTAAGGAGTGAGCAGTTCTTC. Its translation is CASGVQSGTIGLRSEQFF.

The V call is TRBV18, the J call TRBJ2-7; the D gene is possibly TRBD2 (6 bases). V shed 2 bases and J shed 6 bases, with 14 bases lying between them. This CDR3 is 14 amino acids long. Germline V gene data show CDR1 as KGHSH and CDR2 as LQKENI. In DNA form, the CDR3 reads TGTGCCAGCTCACCATTTGTGGAGGGCGGCGAGCAGTACTTC. This codes for CASSPFVEGGEQYF.

This chain joins TRBV28 and TRBJ1-1; D ambiguous. The CDR3 runs 12 residues. V lost 3 bases and J 6 bases, leaving 8 bases between the germline ends. Germline lookup yields CDR1 MDHEN and CDR2 SYDVKM. CDR3 DNA: TGTGCCAGCAGTTTCGGGAGGCCTGAAGCTTTCTTT. Protein sequence: CASSFGRPEAFF.

This clone occurred a few times. This chain links TRBV11-2 with TRBJ1-6; 7 bases map to TRBD1. Germline CDR1 SGHAT, CDR2 FQNNGV. Losses at the gene ends were 7 bases for V and 8 bases for J; bases not matched to a gene: 8. The CDR3 consists of 14 residues. As DNA, the CDR3 is TGTGCCAGCAACCAACAGGGGCTGGATTCACCCCTCCACTTT. Its translation: CASNQQGLDSPLHF.

Concerning this clone: An end of the junction does not agree with germline; a read error may underlie this. The gene calls are TRBV7-9 and TRBJ2-7, with TRBD1 as a possible D gene (5 bases). This CDR3 spans 14 amino acids. CDR1 and CDR2 from the germline V gene are SEHNR and FQNEAQ (reference sequence). As DNA, the CDR3 is TGTTCCAGCAGCCTTTCTGGGGCCTCCTACGAGCAGTACTTC. It codes for CSSSLSGASYEQYF.

The chain carries TRBV6-1 and TRBJ2-1; tentatively, D is TRBD1 (5 bases). The CDR3 is 12 amino acids. V lost 0 bases, J lost 9 bases, and 6 bases lay in between. Looked up from germline, CDR1 is MNHNS and CDR2 is SASEGT. CDR3 coding DNA: TGTGCCAGCAGTGAAGCGCAGGGTGAGCAGTTCTTC. As protein: CASSEAQGEQFF.

This chain joins TRBV6-4 and TRBJ2-1; D might be TRBD2 (6 bases). Germline CDR1 is MRHNA and CDR2 is SNTAGT. The CDR3 is made up of 13 amino acids. V was shortened by 6 bases and J by 8 bases, with 14 bases between the two germline ends. CDR3 region: CASSRDSTYEQFF. The CDR3 DNA sequence: TGTGCCAGCAGCCGGGACTCGACTTATGAGCAGTTCTTC.

The chain combines TRBV28 with TRBJ2-7; D ambiguous. The V end was cut by 2 bases, the J end by 0 bases, with 11 bases between. This CDR3 region has 15 residues. The germline V gene has CDR1 MDHEN and CDR2 SYDVKM. In nucleotides, the CDR3 is TGTGCCAGCAGTTTAAGGCAGGCGTACTCCTACGAGCAGTACTTC. Protein sequence: CASSLRQAYSYEQYF.

This chain connects TRBV28 to TRBJ2-2, with D possibly being TRBD2 (6 bases). The ends were cut back, 3 bases at V and 2 bases at J, with 10 bases in the middle. Germline V CDR1 and CDR2: MDHEN, SYDVKM. CDR3 length: 15 amino acids. The CDR3 DNA reads TGTGCCAGCAGTTTCTCAGGACTAAACACCGGGGAGCTGTTTTTT. Translation gives CASSFSGLNTGELFF.

Notes on this clone: At one end, the junction sequence differs from germline, possibly due to a read error. The rearrangement joins TRBV7-9 to TRBJ1-1; 7 bases fit TRBD1. Germline CDR1 SEHNR, CDR2 FQNEAQ (reference sequence). CDR3 length equals 14 residues. The CDR3 nucleotides read TGTTCCAGCAGCCCAGGGGGTTATATAACTGAAGCTTTCTTT. This codes for CSSSPGGYITEAFF. Filled out from reference TRBV7-9 and TRBJ1-1, the complete variable domain reads DTGVSQNPRHKITKRGQNVTFRCDPISEHNRLYWYRQTLGQGPEFLTYFQNEAQLEKSRLLSDRFSAERPKGSFSTLEIQRTEQGDSAMYLCSSSPGGYITEAFFGQGTRLTVV.

This clone was seen once. The chain employs TRBV28 and TRBJ2-5; TRBD2 matches at 10 bases. V shed 3 bases and J 7 bases; nucleotides not matched to a gene: 5. From germline, CDR1 is MDHEN and CDR2 SYDVKM. This CDR3 is built from 14 residues. The CDR3 bases are TGTGCCAGCAGTTTCCTAGCGGGGGTGAGGACCCAGTACTTC. This gives the protein CASSFLAGVRTQYF.

V is TRBV5-1 and J is TRBJ2-3; a weak D match, TRBD2 (6 bases). Per the germline V gene, CDR1 is SGHRS and CDR2 is YFSETQ. V lost 0 bases and J lost 4, with 15 bases in between. The CDR3 runs to 16 residues. The CDR3 DNA reads as TGCGCCAGCAGCTTGGGAACTAGCCTAGCCTCAGATACGCAGTATTTT. This encodes CASSLGTSLASDTQYF.

This clone was observed once. J is TRBJ2-1 and V is TRBV11-3, with TRBD2 identical over 13 bases. The V gene end was trimmed by 4 bases and the J gene end by 15 bases; junction bases not matched to a gene: 12. The CDR3 has 15 amino acids. CDR1 is SGHNT and CDR2 is YENEEA in the germline V gene. The DNA for the CDR3 is TGTGCCAGCAGCTCCCCGACTAGCGGGAGGCCTCAACTGTTCTTC. Protein: CASSSPTSGRPQLFF.